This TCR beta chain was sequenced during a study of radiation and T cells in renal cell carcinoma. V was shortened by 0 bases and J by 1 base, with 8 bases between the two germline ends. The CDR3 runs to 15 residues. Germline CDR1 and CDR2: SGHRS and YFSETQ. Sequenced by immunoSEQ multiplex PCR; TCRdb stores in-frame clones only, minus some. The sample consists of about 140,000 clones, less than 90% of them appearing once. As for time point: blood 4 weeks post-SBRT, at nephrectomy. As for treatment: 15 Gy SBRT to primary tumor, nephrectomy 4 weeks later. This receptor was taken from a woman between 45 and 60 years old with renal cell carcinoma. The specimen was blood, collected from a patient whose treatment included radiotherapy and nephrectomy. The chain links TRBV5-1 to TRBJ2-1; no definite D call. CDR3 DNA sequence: TGCGCCAGCAGCTTGGATAGTGGGTCCTACAATGAGCAGTTCTTC. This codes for CASSLDSGSYNEQFF.